These 26 T cell receptor beta chains came from one sample sequenced in a study of prognosis after radiotherapy for stage I lung cancer. The study amplified the TCR beta CDR3 region from genomic DNA. This amplification was carried out by two rounds of multiplex PCR. Used in first-round PCR were primers specific to each TRBV and TRBJ gene. A single record per CDR3 protein comes from TCRdb applying MiXCR to the multiplex PCR reads. The sample carries about 19,000 distinct CDR3 sequences, roughly half recorded once. The sequences come from PBMCs, collected before or after stereotactic body radiation therapy (not recorded which). These receptors were collected from a donor at least 50 years old with non-small cell lung cancer.

The sample holds many counts of this clonotype. The rearrangement uses TRBV11-2 and TRBJ2-3, with 8 bases fitting TRBD2. Germline V lookup: CDR1 SGHAT, CDR2 FQNNGV. The CDR3 loop spans 17 amino acids. V trimming: 1 base; J trimming: 1 base; junction bases outside the gene matches: 7. CDR3: CASSLGASGLGTDTQYF. The CDR3 region has the DNA TGTGCCAGCAGCTTAGGAGCTAGCGGGTTGGGCACAGATACGCAGTATTTT.

This clonotype was detected ten times or more. V is TRBV20-1 and J is TRBJ2-2, with TRBD2 identical over 12 bases. The CDR3 runs to 15 residues. Germline V gives CDR1 DFQATT, CDR2 SNEGSKA (reference sequence). The ends lost 2 bases at V and 7 bases at J; junction bases unmatched: 5. The DNA of the CDR3 is TGCAGTGCTAGAATGACTAGCGGGAGTGTCGGGGAGCTGTTTTTT. This gives the protein CSARMTSGSVGELFF.

In its sample, this clonotype is medium-sized. At one of its ends the junction is not consistent with the germline gene, which may arise from a read error. J is TRBJ2-2 and V is TRBV6-1; perhaps D is TRBD1 or TRBD2 (6 bases each). Germline V lookup: CDR1 MNHNS, CDR2 SASEGT. This CDR3 is built from 14 residues. The CDR3 protein is CAGRGLPNTGELFF. The CDR3 nucleotides read TGTGCCGGCAGGGGACTTCCGAACACCGGGGAGCTGTTTTTT.

The chain recombines TRBV6-1 with TRBJ2-1; 7 bases are shared with TRBD2. CDR3 length equals 15 residues. Germline V gene sequence: CDR1 MNHNS, CDR2 SASEGT. Trimming took 0 bases from V and 1 from J; bases not matched to a gene: 0. The CDR3 loop is CASSEASGSYNEQFF. For the CDR3, the DNA is TGTGCCAGCAGTGAAGCTAGCGGGTCCTACAATGAGCAGTTCTTC.

This clonotype was detected many times. This chain links TRBV7-2 with TRBJ1-5; 10 bases are shared with TRBD1. The CDR3 runs to 15 residues. Germline-derived CDR1 and CDR2 are SGHTA and FQGNSA. V lost 2 bases to trimming and J lost 4 bases; unmatched junction nucleotides: 2. CDR3 sequence reads: CASSLRTGGNQPQHF. Here the CDR3 DNA reads TGTGCCAGCAGCTTAAGGACAGGGGGTAATCAGCCCCAGCATTTT.

This clonotype is labeled as medium-sized (0.01 to 0.1%). The chain employs TRBV11-3 and TRBJ2-1; the D gene is possibly TRBD2 (6 bases). Germline CDR1 is SGHNT and CDR2 is YENEEA. There are 14 residues in the CDR3. V was cut by 6 bases and J by 1 base, with 10 bases left in between. CDR3 sequence reads: CASSLSGSYNEQFF. CDR3 sequence (DNA): TGTGCCAGCAGTCTGAGCGGGTCCTACAATGAGCAGTTCTTC.

This clonotype has at least ten counts. The chain employs TRBV5-6 and TRBJ2-7; perhaps TRBD2 as D (6 bases). Germline lookup yields CDR1 SGHDT and CDR2 YYEEEE. The CDR3 loop spans 14 amino acids. Trimming removed 4 bases from V and 4 bases from J, with 15 bases in between. The CDR3 protein is CASSRTLAGYEQYF. The CDR3 DNA reads as TGTGCCAGCAGCCGGACCCTCGCGGGGTACGAGCAGTACTTC.

In its sample, this clonotype was seen many times. This may come from a read error, since a much larger clone is one base off. J is TRBJ1-5 and V is TRBV28; maybe TRBD1 (5 bases). Deletions cut 6 bases from V and 9 bases from J, with 15 bases between. CDR1 and CDR2 (germline): MDHEN, SYDVKM. CDR3 size: 13 residues. CDR3 residues: CASRDQGLWPQHF. In DNA, the CDR3 is TGTGCCAGCAGGGACCAGGGCCTGTGGCCCCAGCATTTT.

The chain couples TRBV5-1 to TRBJ1-2; 8 nucleotides line up with TRBD1. With 0 bases clipped from V and 1 base from J, the junction kept 8 bases outside the gene matches. The germline gives CDR1 SGHRS, CDR2 YFSETQ. The CDR3 loop spans 17 amino acids. The CDR3 nucleotides are TGCGCCAGCAGCTTGGTGTCAGGGGGCTTGGGTAACTATGGCTACACCTTC. Translated, it gives CASSLVSGGLGNYGYTF.

The chain employs TRBV9 and TRBJ2-1; no clear D. Germline-derived CDR1 and CDR2 are SGDLS and YYNGEE. Trimming took off 7 bases at V and 9 bases at J, with 14 bases between the two ends. This CDR3 has 12 amino acids. CDR3 sequence (DNA): TGTGCCAGCGCGCGGCCTAACTCTGAGCAGTTCTTC. This codes for CASARPNSEQFF.

The genes are TRBV6-1 and TRBJ2-1; D unresolved. This CDR3 comprises 16 residues. The V end was cut by 8 bases, the J end by 3 bases, with 20 bases between. Germline loops: CDR1 MNHNS, CDR2 SASEGT. In DNA, the CDR3 is TGTGCCAGCCAAAGGTCTCAAACCTCTTTCTACAATGAGCAGTTCTTC. It codes for CASQRSQTSFYNEQFF.

A word on this clonotype: A read error likely explains this, since a far larger clone differs by one base. V is TRBV6-2 or TRBV6-3 and J is TRBJ1-1, with a possible D match to TRBD1 (5 bases). This CDR3 has 15 amino acids. Trimming left V 8 bases short and J 3 bases short, with 19 bases between. Germline CDR1 reads MNHEY; CDR2 reads SVGEGT. The CDR3 coding sequence is TGTGCCAGCTGCGGATTAGGGGCGGGGGACACTGAAGCTTTCTTT. Its protein product is CASCGLGAGDTEAFF.

This sequence joins TRBV7-9 and TRBJ2-2; possible D gene TRBD1, 5 bases. CDR1 SEHNR and CDR2 FQNEAQ come from the germline V gene (reference sequence). The CDR3 is 12 amino acids. V was pared by 6 bases and J by 6 bases, with 8 bases between. CDR3 nucleotides: TGTGCCAGCAGAGCAGGGTCCGGGGAGCTGTTTTTT. The encoded protein is CASRAGSGELFF.

Concerning this clonotype: Being one base from a much bigger clone, this may be a read error. The chain has TRBV5-1 and TRBJ2-5; D may be TRBD1 (6 bases). V lost 1 base and J lost 2, with 12 bases in between. This CDR3 has 15 amino acids. Germline V gene lookup returns CDR1 SGHRS and CDR2 YFSETQ. The CDR3 spells CASSLFPGQQETQYF. CDR3 DNA: TGCGCCAGCAGCTTGTTTCCGGGACAACAAGAGACCCAGTACTTC.

This clonotype was found many times. The chain joins TRBV5-8 to TRBJ2-5; D is unclear. Germline V gene sequence: CDR1 SGHTS, CDR2 YDEGEE. This CDR3 contains 14 residues. Between the trimmed V and J ends, which lost 4 bases and 4 bases, there was a span of 14 bases. The CDR3 loop reads CASSSGPLRETQYF. The CDR3 DNA reads as TGTGCCAGCAGCAGTGGACCGCTGCGAGAGACCCAGTACTTC. The full variable domain, completed using reference TRBV5-8 and TRBJ2-5, is EAGVTQSPTHLIKTRGQQATLRCSPISGHTSVYWYQQALGLGLQFLLWYDEGEERNRGNFPPRFSGRQFPNYSSELNVNALELEDSALYLCASSSGPLRETQYFGPGTRLLVL.

This chain links TRBV6-2 or TRBV6-3 with TRBJ2-7; no definite D call. The V end was cut by 5 bases, the J end by 4 bases, with 12 bases between. The CDR3 loop spans 13 amino acids. Germline lookup yields CDR1 MNHEY and CDR2 SVGEGT. CDR3 DNA sequence: TGTGCCAGCAGTGATGGGGTGTTGTACGAGCAGTACTTC. Translated, it gives CASSDGVLYEQYF.

The sample holds many counts of this clonotype. This chain uses TRBV11-2 with TRBJ2-6, with 11 bases identical to TRBD2. The CDR3 extends over 18 amino acids. Trimming removed 2 bases from V and 0 bases from J; junction bases left unmatched: 3. Per the germline V gene, CDR1 is SGHAT and CDR2 is FQNNGV. The DNA for the CDR3 is TGTGCCAGCAGCTTAATTAGCGGGAGGGGCTCTGGGGCCAACGTCCTGACTTTC. Translated: CASSLISGRGSGANVLTF.

About this clonotype: The junction does not match germline at one end; this may be a read error. J is TRBJ2-2 and V is TRBV5-6; D possibly matches TRBD1 or TRBD2 (6 bases each). CDR3 length: 15 residues. Per the germline V gene, CDR1 is SGHDT and CDR2 is YYEEEE. CDR3 in amino acids: CAISPGPGDTGELFF. In nucleotides, the CDR3 is TGTGCCATTAGCCCCGGCCCGGGGGACACCGGTGAGCTGTTTTTT. Full variable domain (remainder filled in from reference TRBV5-6 and TRBJ2-2): DAGVTQSPTHLIKTRGQQVTLRCSPKSGHDTVSWYQQALGQGPQFIFQYYEEEERQRGNFPDRFSGHQFPNYSSELNVNALLLGDSALYLCAISPGPGDTGELFFGEGSRLTVL.

Only one count was recorded for this clonotype. The chain uses TRBV27 and TRBJ2-7, with 9 bases lining up with TRBD2. Trimming removed 2 bases from V and 5 bases from J; junction bases left unmatched: 4. CDR3 length: 14 residues. Germline V gene lookup returns CDR1 MNHEY and CDR2 SMNVEV (reference sequence). CDR3 nucleotide sequence: TGTGCCAGCAGTTTAGCGGGAGGGGCCCACGAGCAGTACTTC. The encoded protein is CASSLAGGAHEQYF.

This clonotype counts as medium-sized. The chain links TRBV6-5 to TRBJ1-6; 9 nucleotides agree with TRBD1. CDR3 length: 15 amino acids. The junction had 3 bases not matched to a gene; V was cut back by 2 bases and J by 7 bases. Germline CDR1 is MNHEY and CDR2 is SVGAGI. This chain's CDR3 is CASSYGTGKNSPLHF. The CDR3 DNA reads TGTGCCAGCAGTTACGGGACAGGGAAGAATTCACCCCTCCACTTT.

This clonotype was counted at least ten times. This rearrangement joins TRBV28 to TRBJ2-3; 9 bases are shared with TRBD1. The germline V gene encodes CDR1 MDHEN and CDR2 SYDVKM. J was trimmed by 5 bases and V by 6 bases; bases with no gene match: 9. This CDR3 is built from 15 residues. This CDR3 is CASSPRGTGRDTQYF. DNA of the CDR3: TGTGCCAGCAGCCCCCGGGGGACAGGGAGAGATACGCAGTATTTT.

The genes are TRBV24-1 and TRBJ2-5; no firm D call. Germline assignment: CDR1 KGHDR and CDR2 SFDVKD. Trimming removed 8 bases at V and 1 base at J, with 19 bases between. There are 16 residues in the CDR3. This CDR3 is CATTFLEGSSQETQYF. The CDR3 region has the DNA TGTGCCACCACGTTCCTGGAAGGAAGTAGCCAAGAGACCCAGTACTTC.

There are many counts of this clonotype. The chain combines TRBV15 with TRBJ2-3; D possibly corresponds to TRBD2 (6 bases). CDR1 is LNHNV, CDR2 YYDKDF, per germline (reference sequence). This CDR3 has 19 amino acids. Trimming pared 0 bases from V and 4 bases from J, leaving 23 bases between. CDR3 sequence: CATSRDGRLAGRFADTQYF. The CDR3 nucleotides read TGTGCCACCAGCAGAGATGGGCGGCTAGCTGGGAGGTTTGCAGATACGCAGTATTTT.

On this clonotype: This CDR3 is missing its conserved last phenylalanine or tryptophan, likely due to a read error. The rearrangement uses TRBV24-1 and TRBJ2-1, with D possibly TRBD2 on 7 matching bases. The V and J ends lost 5 bases and 8 bases respectively, with 21 bases between them. The CDR3 consists of 16 residues. From germline, CDR1 is KGHDR and CDR2 SFDVKD. The CDR3 DNA is TGTGCCACCAGTGGAGGGGGGGCCAATGAGTGGGATGAGCAGTTCCTC. Its translation: CATSGGGANEWDEQFL.

The chain employs TRBV6-2 or TRBV6-3 and TRBJ1-1, with D unresolved. This CDR3 comprises 13 residues. With 0 bases removed from V and 7 bases from J, the gap between germline ends came to 9 bases. The germline gives CDR1 MNHEY, CDR2 SVGEGT. CDR3 in DNA: TGTGCCAGCAGTTACTCGAGGGCGGGTGAAGCTTTCTTT. Protein product: CASSYSRAGEAFF.

This clonotype was counted many times. J is TRBJ2-1 and V is TRBV6-1; 9 nucleotides align to TRBD2. Unmatched junction bases numbered 5, after V lost 4 bases and J lost 1 base. Germline V CDR1 and CDR2: MNHNS, SASEGT. The CDR3 is 16 residues long. CDR3 DNA: TGTGCCAGCAGTGCGGGTAGCGGGAGTTCCTACAATGAGCAGTTCTTC. As protein: CASSAGSGSSYNEQFF.